Reported below is one T cell receptor (beta chain). This record belongs to a study of CD8 T cells in Susac syndrome. RNA totalling roughly 0.5 to 1 ug underwent reverse transcription with random hexamers. TCRdb processed the immunoSEQ multiplex PCR reads anew with MiXCR; each CDR3 protein has one entry. Of roughly 180,000 distinct CDR3 sequences in the sample, roughly 94% are singletons; the top ten hold 0.1%. J gave up 3 bases and V 1 base, and 4 bases lay outside the gene matches. CDR3 length: 15 amino acids. Germline loops: CDR1 SGHTA, CDR2 FQGNSA. This TCR came from a human donor in good health. Input material: CD4+ T cells from PBMCs. The chain uses TRBV7-2 and TRBJ2-7, with 9 positions matching TRBD1. The chain's CDR3 is CASSLEGTGSYEQYF. In DNA form, the CDR3 reads TGTGCCAGCAGCTTAGAGGGGACAGGGAGCTACGAGCAGTACTTC.